This entry describes one T cell receptor beta chain. This CDR3 contains 17 residues. The V gene's germline CDR1 is MGHRA and CDR2 YSYEKL. Trimming took 1 base from V and 3 from J; bases not matched to a gene: 11. In the original processing: Cell counts per sample came from amplifying reference gene primers. Here immunoSEQ multiplex PCR was the method, and the copy in TCRdb shows in-frame clones only, minus some. V and J calls and clone size are copied from that table; D and trimming were computed from the DNA. Here the sample spans a few hundred thousand clones, 85% being singletons. The data are from a study of blood T cell repertoires in COVID-19. Study-wide context: The United States, Italy and Spain provided the acute and convalescent COVID-19 samples. The cDNA or gDNA used as material had been derived from T cells, B-cell-depleted T cells, or PBMCs.

Material: peripheral blood. J is TRBJ1-1 and V is TRBV4-1; 7 bases are a match to TRBD1. The source of this sequence is a woman aged 18-29 years with acute or convalescent COVID-19. CDR3 in amino acids: CASSQVGLHRGDTEAFF. Here the CDR3 DNA reads TGCGCCAGCAGCCAAGTCGGACTGCACAGGGGAGACACTGAAGCTTTCTTT.